This TCR beta chain was documented in a study of blood T cell repertoires in COVID-19. Produced via immunoSEQ multiplex PCR; TCRdb's table is partial and in-frame only. The data show 150,000 or so clones, with roughly nine tenths seen just once and approximately 0.55% held by the top ten. This CDR3 comprises 18 residues. Trimming took 0 bases from V and 3 from J; bases not matched to a gene: 11. Germline CDR1 reads LNHNV; CDR2 reads YYDKDF (reference sequence). This clonotype was obtained from a man aged 50 or older with acute or convalescent COVID-19. V is TRBV15 and J is TRBJ1-5; 7 bases agree with TRBD1. Sequenced: peripheral blood. The chain's CDR3 is CATSRDPPTGWANQPQHF. Written as DNA, the CDR3 is TGTGCCACCAGCAGAGACCCCCCGACAGGGTGGGCCAATCAGCCCCAGCATTTT.